The present T cell receptor beta chain was sequenced within a study of vaccination and CD4 T cells after COVID-19. The wider study: Each enrolled participant received a two-dose regimen of either BNT162b2 or mRNA-1273 vaccine.

V was pared by 5 bases and J by 4 bases, with 6 bases of the junction left unmatched. The CDR3 spans 14 residues. Germline assignment: CDR1 SEHNR and CDR2 FQNEAQ (reference sequence). TCRdb re-called the PCR reads through MiXCR, storing one row per CDR3 protein. In the table there are about 21,000 distinct CDR3 sequences, under 60% of which are singletons. This TCR came from a human donor who had recovered from COVID-19. The sample was CD4+ T cells from blood, taken before SARS-CoV-2 vaccination. This sequence joins TRBV7-9 and TRBJ2-7; 9 bases are a match to TRBD2. CDR3: CASSPSGLAYEQYF. The CDR3, as DNA: TGTGCCAGCAGCCCCTCGGGACTAGCTTACGAGCAGTACTTC.